The clone carrying this T cell receptor (beta chain) was found once. The antigen remains unidentified. This entry is derived from a study of cytomegalovirus exposure and HLA in healthy donors. Study conclusions and caveats: Most subjects had HLA-A and HLA-B alleles reportedly predicted accurately by TCR beta sequences.

The PCR had 60 Vbeta and 13 Jbeta primers. Data came from immunoSEQ multiplex PCR; TCRdb stores just in-frame clones and leaves some out. The data hold around 130,000 clones, with about four fifths observed a single time. J was trimmed by 5 bases and V by 0 bases; bases with no gene match: 9. The length of the CDR3 is 17 residues. Germline CDR1 and CDR2: MGHRA and YSYEKL. Source material: PBMCs. V is TRBV4-1 and J is TRBJ2-1; 8 bases agree with TRBD1. The clonotype was recovered from a middle-aged woman in good health and CMV-seronegative. In nucleotides, the CDR3 is TGCGCCAGCAGCCAAGATCCAGCAGGGGGCATGAACAATGAGCAGTTCTTC. Translating it yields CASSQDPAGGMNNEQFF.